One and the same sample provided the 9 T cell receptor beta chains below, sequenced in a study of T cell responses to AZD1222 COVID-19 vaccine (TCRdb year 2021). The library was produced with the immunoSEQ multiplex PCR assay. TCRdb took this table from immuneACCESS and kept in-frame rearrangements with V and J called. Such tables lack part of the clones; where checked against another copy, unresolved V genes explain under half of the gap, and the rest is unexplained. This sample has approximately 150,000 clones in its table, and about 86% of those were observed once. The ten largest clones take up roughly 5.1% of the sample. Explained via the paper, the time point label denotes: about 28 days (+/-7) after the second vaccine dose. This material consisted of peripheral blood, taken 28 days after the second AZD1222 dose. The receptors were sampled from an adult who received the AZD1222 COVID-19 vaccine.

The chain links TRBV10-3 to TRBJ2-2; TRBD2 agrees at 7 bases. Germline values: CDR1 ENHRY, CDR2 SYGVKD. The CDR3 is made up of 18 amino acids. Trimming at V came to 0 bases and at J to 4 bases, leaving 11 bases not matched to a gene. DNA of the CDR3: TGTGCCATCAGTGAGTCGGAGTGGGAGGGCCGAGGCACCGGGGAGCTGTTTTTT. Encoded protein: CAISESEWEGRGTGELFF.

The sample holds one count of this clone. This sequence joins TRBV2 and TRBJ2-7; unclear D gene. V was clipped by 7 bases and J by 6 bases, with 13 bases between them. Germline V gene data show CDR1 as SNHLY and CDR2 as FYNNEI. The CDR3 has 12 residues. CDR3 DNA sequence: TGTGCCAGCAATCTGCCCGGCGGCGAGCAGTACTTC. This encodes CASNLPGGEQYF.

This rearrangement joins TRBV6-2 or TRBV6-3 to TRBJ2-3, with 7 nucleotides matching TRBD1. With 3 bases clipped from V and 4 bases from J, the junction kept 13 bases outside the gene matches. CDR1 MNHEY and CDR2 SVGEGT come from the germline V gene. The CDR3 has 17 amino acids. CDR3 nucleotide sequence: TGTGCCAGCAGTTATTCTTTCCGGGGTGGGACAGCAGATACGCAGTATTTT. This codes for CASSYSFRGGTADTQYF.

This clone was found a few times. The CDR3 DNA reads TGTGCCAGCAGCGTAGGGCCAGGGACTACCTACGAGCAGTACTTC. This gives the protein CASSVGPGTTYEQYF. This chain connects TRBV9 to TRBJ2-7, with 7 positions matching TRBD2. This CDR3 is 15 amino acids long. Germline loops: CDR1 SGDLS, CDR2 YYNGEE. J was trimmed by 2 bases and V by 0 bases; bases with no gene match: 5.

The V gene is TRBV28, the J gene TRBJ1-1, with 9 bases aligning to TRBD1. Germline V gene data show CDR1 as MDHEN and CDR2 as SYDVKM. V lost 8 bases, J lost 8 bases, and 12 bases stayed unmatched. The CDR3 consists of 14 residues. The CDR3 DNA follows: TGTGCCAGCTTCCCTGGCGGGACAGGGACCGAAGCTTTCTTT. Translation gives CASFPGGTGTEAFF.

This chain's CDR3 is CASSLGQEHEKLFF. Written as DNA, the CDR3 is TGTGCCAGCAGTCTTGGACAGGAGCATGAAAAACTGTTTTTT. V usage is TRBV28 and J usage is TRBJ1-4, with 7 positions matching TRBD1. J lost 6 bases, V lost 5 bases, and 6 bases had no gene match. Germline-derived CDR1 and CDR2 are MDHEN and SYDVKM. The CDR3 consists of 14 residues.

The gene calls are TRBV4-2 and TRBJ2-1; a possible D gene is TRBD1 (5 bases). The ends were cut back, 3 bases at V and 0 bases at J, with 12 bases in the middle. The CDR3 length is 16 residues. Germline CDR1 LGHNA, CDR2 YNFKEQ. The CDR3 sequence: CASSQNGHNSYNEQFF. Here the CDR3 DNA reads TGTGCCAGCAGCCAGAACGGACACAACTCCTACAATGAGCAGTTCTTC.

The chain recombines TRBV11-2 with TRBJ1-2, with D possibly TRBD1 on 5 matching bases. CDR1 SGHAT and CDR2 FQNNGV come from the germline V gene. The CDR3 runs 18 residues. Trimming took 3 bases from V and 4 from J, leaving 24 bases between them. As DNA, the CDR3 is TGTGCCAGCAGCTTGGACTACAGGAGAGCCTATTATTTCTATGGCTACACCTTC. Protein: CASSLDYRRAYYFYGYTF. Looking up the rest from reference TRBV11-2 and TRBJ1-2 gives the full variable domain: EAGVAQSPRYKIIEKRQSVAFWCNPISGHATLYWYQQILGQGPKLLIQFQNNGVVDDSQLPKDRFSAERLKGVDSTLKIQPAKLEDSAVYLCASSLDYRRAYYFYGYTFGSGTRLTVV.

The V gene is TRBV4-2, the J gene TRBJ1-3; no clear D. Germline CDR1 and CDR2: LGHNA and YNFKEQ. Trimming left V 3 bases short and J 0 bases short, with 12 bases between. This CDR3 comprises 16 residues. The CDR3 region is CASSHEGSFSGNTIYF. In DNA form, the CDR3 reads TGTGCCAGCAGCCACGAAGGCAGCTTCTCTGGAAACACCATATATTTT.